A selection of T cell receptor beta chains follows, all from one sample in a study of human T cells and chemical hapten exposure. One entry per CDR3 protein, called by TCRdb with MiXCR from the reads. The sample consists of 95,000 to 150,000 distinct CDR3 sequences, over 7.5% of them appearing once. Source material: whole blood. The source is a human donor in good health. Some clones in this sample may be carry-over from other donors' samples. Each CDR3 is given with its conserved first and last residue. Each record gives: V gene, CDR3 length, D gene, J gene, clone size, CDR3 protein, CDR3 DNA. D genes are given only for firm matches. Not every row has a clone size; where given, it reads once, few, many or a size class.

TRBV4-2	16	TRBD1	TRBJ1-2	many	CASSQVQGRGLYGYTF	TGTGCCAGCAGCCAAGTTCAAGGCAGGGGGCTTTATGGCTACACCTTC
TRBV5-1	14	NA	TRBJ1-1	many	CASSFGGGNTEAFF	TGCGCCAGCAGCTTCGGCGGAGGGAACACTGAAGCTTTCTTT
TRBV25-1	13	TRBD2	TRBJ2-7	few	CASSGTSGKEQYF	TGTGCCAGCAGTGGCACTAGCGGGAAGGAGCAGTACTTC
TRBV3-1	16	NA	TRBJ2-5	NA	CASLGGREFHQETQYF	TGTGCCAGCCTCGGAGGCCGGGAATTCCACCAAGAGACCCAGTACTTC
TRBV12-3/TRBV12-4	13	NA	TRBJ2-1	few	CASSSGLYNEQFF	TGTGCCAGCAGCTCAGGGCTCTACAATGAGCAGTTCTTC
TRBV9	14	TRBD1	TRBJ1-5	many	CASSTGDGNQPQHF	TGTGCCAGCAGTACAGGGGATGGCAATCAGCCCCAGCATTTT
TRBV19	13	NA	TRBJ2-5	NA	CASSIGQAETQYF	TGTGCCAGTAGTATCGGGCAGGCAGAGACCCAGTACTTC
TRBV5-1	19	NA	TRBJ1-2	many	CASKRTGLIDLKKNYGYTF	TGCGCCAGCAAGCGGACCGGGCTAATTGACCTGAAAAAAAACTATGGCTACACCTTC
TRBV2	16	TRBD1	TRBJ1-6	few	CASSTGGSSYNSPLHF	TGTGCCAGCAGTACAGGGGGGAGCTCCTATAATTCACCCCTCCACTTT
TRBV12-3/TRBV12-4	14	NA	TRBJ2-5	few	CASSLGAQAETQYF	TGTGCCAGCAGTTTAGGTGCACAGGCGGAGACCCAGTACTTC
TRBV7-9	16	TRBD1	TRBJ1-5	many	CASSPQTGGAGQPQHF	TGTGCCAGCAGCCCTCAAACAGGGGGCGCGGGTCAGCCCCAGCATTTT
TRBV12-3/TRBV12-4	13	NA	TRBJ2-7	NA	CASSLGGWYEQYF	TGTGCCAGCAGTTTAGGGGGTTGGTACGAGCAGTACTTC
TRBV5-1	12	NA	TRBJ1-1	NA	CASSLEGGEAFF	TGCGCCAGCAGCTTGGAGGGTGGTGAAGCTTTCTTT
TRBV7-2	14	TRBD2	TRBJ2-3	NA	CASSLVGGPDTQYF	TGTGCCAGCAGCTTAGTGGGAGGGCCCGATACGCAGTATTTT
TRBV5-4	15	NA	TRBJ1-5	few	CASSWEPGADQPQHF	TGTGCCAGCAGCTGGGAACCAGGAGCTGATCAGCCCCAGCATTTT
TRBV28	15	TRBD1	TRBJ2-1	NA	CASSFYRTGDNEQFF	TGTGCCAGCAGTTTCTATCGGACAGGAGACAATGAGCAGTTCTTC
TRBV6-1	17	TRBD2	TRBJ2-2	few	CASSETVSGRRTGELFF	TGTGCCAGCAGTGAAACCGTTAGCGGGAGACGGACCGGGGAGCTGTTTTTT
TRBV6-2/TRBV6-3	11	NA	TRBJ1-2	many	CASSYNYGYTF	TGTGCCAGCAGTTACAACTATGGCTACACCTTC
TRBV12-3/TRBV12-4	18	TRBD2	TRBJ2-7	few	CASSWTSGGLLGSYEQYF	TGTGCCAGCAGTTGGACTAGCGGGGGTCTTCTAGGTTCCTACGAGCAGTACTTC
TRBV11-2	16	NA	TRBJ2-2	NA	CASSSRQVGDTGELFF	TGTGCCAGCAGCTCCCGACAGGTCGGAGACACCGGGGAGCTGTTTTTT
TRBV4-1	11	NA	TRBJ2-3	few	CASTSTDTQYF	TGCGCCAGCACTAGCACAGATACGCAGTATTTT
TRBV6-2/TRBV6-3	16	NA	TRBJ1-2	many	CASSDTTQDPNYGYTF	TGTGCCAGCAGTGATACTACCCAGGACCCTAACTATGGCTACACCTTC
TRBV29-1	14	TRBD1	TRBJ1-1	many	CSVGRQGSNTEAFF	TGCAGCGTTGGGAGACAGGGTAGCAACACTGAAGCTTTCTTT
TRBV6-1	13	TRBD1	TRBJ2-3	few	CAIRGYLTDTQYF	TGTGCCATCAGGGGGTATTTAACAGATACGCAGTATTTT
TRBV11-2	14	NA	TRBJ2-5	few	CASSLEQRIVTQYF	TGTGCCAGCAGCTTAGAACAGCGCATAGTGACCCAGTACTTC
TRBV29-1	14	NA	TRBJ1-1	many	CSVGTRQVRAEAFF	TGCAGCGTTGGAACGAGACAGGTGCGCGCTGAAGCTTTCTTT
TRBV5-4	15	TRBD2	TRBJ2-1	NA	CAGGTAGVSYNEQFF	TGTGCCGGGGGAACAGCGGGAGTCTCCTACAATGAGCAGTTCTTC
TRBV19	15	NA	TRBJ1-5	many	CASGSGGPSNQPQHF	TGTGCCAGTGGATCGGGGGGGCCAAGCAATCAGCCCCAGCATTTT